The source of this T cell receptor (beta chain) is a study of cytomegalovirus exposure and HLA in healthy donors. Overall study: The roughly 130 validation repertoires used the same platform as the roughly 700 first-cohort repertoires (as reported by a later analysis). Findings and caveats of the study: Altogether, some 160 TCR beta chains were recorded as cytomegalovirus-associated. Using the classifier, cytomegalovirus status was reportedly diagnosed with high specificity and sensitivity.

The length of the CDR3 is 17 residues. Looked up from germline, CDR1 is SGHRS and CDR2 is YFSETQ. Germline trimming cut 4 bases from V and 0 bases from J; bases unmatched to any gene: 10. Separation from the approximately 710-subject first cohort characterized the roughly 130-subject validation cohort, to which the donors belonged. Assay used: immunoSEQ multiplex PCR; TCRdb lists only in-frame clones, some missing. The table lists 160,000 or so clones, about 89% of them singletons, with about 2.5% in the top ten. About this clone: Its specificity is not known.

The chain recombines TRBV5-1 with TRBJ1-1; 9 nucleotides line up with TRBD1. The clonotype comes from a man younger than 35 in good health and CMV-seropositive. Source material: PBMCs. The CDR3 loop reads CASSPPGTGSLNTEAFF. In DNA, the CDR3 is TGCGCCAGCAGCCCCCCCGGGACAGGGTCCTTGAACACTGAAGCTTTCTTT. The variable domain in full, completed from reference TRBV5-1 and TRBJ1-1, reads KAGVTQTPRYLIKTRGQQVTLSCSPISGHRSVSWYQQTPGQGLQFLFEYFSETQRNKGNFPGRFSGRQFSNSRSEMNVSTLELGDSALYLCASSPPGTGSLNTEAFFGQGTRLTVV.